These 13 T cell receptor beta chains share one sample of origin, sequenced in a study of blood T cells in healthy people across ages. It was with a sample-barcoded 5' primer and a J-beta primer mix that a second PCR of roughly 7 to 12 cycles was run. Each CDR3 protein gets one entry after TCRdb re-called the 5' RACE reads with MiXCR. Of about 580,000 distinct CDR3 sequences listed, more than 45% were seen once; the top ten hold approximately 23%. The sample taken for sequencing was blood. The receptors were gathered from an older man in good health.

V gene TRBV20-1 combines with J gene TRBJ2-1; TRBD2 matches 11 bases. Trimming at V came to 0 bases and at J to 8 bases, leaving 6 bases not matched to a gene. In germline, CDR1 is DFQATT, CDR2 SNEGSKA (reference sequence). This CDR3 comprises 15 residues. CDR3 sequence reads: CSARDVTSGSYEQFF. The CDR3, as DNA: TGCAGTGCTAGAGATGTCACTAGCGGGAGTTATGAGCAGTTCTTC.

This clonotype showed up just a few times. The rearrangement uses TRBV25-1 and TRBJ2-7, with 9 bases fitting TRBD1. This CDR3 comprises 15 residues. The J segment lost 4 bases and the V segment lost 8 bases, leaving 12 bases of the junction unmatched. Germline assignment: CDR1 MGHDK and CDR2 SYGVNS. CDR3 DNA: TGTGCCAGCGCCGCCGGGACAGGGAATATGTACGAGCAGTACTTC. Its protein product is CASAAGTGNMYEQYF.

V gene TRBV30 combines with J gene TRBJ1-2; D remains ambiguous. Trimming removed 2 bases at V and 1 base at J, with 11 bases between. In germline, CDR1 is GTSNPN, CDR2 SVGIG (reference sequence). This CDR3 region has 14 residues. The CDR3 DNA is TGTGCCTGGAGTACCGCACCCCTTAACTATGGCTACACCTTC. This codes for CAWSTAPLNYGYTF.

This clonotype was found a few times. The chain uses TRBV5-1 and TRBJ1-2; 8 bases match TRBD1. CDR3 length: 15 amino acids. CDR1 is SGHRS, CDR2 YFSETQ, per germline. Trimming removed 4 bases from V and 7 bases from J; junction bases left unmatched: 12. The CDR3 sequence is CASSQDGRGLVGYTF. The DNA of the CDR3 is TGCGCCAGCAGCCAGGACGGCAGGGGGCTCGTTGGCTACACCTTC.

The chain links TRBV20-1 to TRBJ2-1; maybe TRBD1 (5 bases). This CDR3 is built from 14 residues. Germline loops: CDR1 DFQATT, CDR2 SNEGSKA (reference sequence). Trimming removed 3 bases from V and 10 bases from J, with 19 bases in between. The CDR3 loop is CSASKGRAAQEQFF. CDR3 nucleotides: TGCAGTGCTAGTAAGGGCAGGGCGGCGCAAGAGCAGTTCTTC.

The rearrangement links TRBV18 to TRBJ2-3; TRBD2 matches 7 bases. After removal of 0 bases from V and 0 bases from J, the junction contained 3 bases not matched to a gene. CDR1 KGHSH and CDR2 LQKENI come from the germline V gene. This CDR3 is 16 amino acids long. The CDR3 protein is CASSPPGGRSTDTQYF. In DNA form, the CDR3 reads TGTGCCAGCTCACCACCGGGAGGGAGAAGCACAGATACGCAGTATTTT.

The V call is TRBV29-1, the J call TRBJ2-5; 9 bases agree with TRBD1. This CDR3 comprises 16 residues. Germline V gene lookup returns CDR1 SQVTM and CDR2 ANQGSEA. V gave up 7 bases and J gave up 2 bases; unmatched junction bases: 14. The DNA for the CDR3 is TGCAGCGCCAAAACGCCGGGACAGGGTCATCAAGAGACCCAGTACTTC. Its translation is CSAKTPGQGHQETQYF.

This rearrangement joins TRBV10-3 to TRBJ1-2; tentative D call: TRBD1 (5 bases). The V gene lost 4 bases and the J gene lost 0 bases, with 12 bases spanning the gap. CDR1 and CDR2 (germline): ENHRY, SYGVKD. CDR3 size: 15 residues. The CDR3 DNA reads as TGTGCCATCAGTGCGGGGCAGAGGACTAACTATGGCTACACCTTC. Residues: CAISAGQRTNYGYTF.

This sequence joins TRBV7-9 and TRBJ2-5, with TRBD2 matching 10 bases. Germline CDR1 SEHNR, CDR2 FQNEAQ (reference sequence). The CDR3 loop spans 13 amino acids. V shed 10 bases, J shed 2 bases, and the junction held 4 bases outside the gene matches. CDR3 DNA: TGTGCCATCCGGACTAGCGGACAAGAGACCCAGTACTTC. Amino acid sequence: CAIRTSGQETQYF.

Here the CDR3 reads CASSPPEGLTTNEQFF. In nucleotides, the CDR3 is TGCGCCAGCAGCCCCCCCGAGGGACTGACGACCAATGAGCAGTTCTTC. This rearrangement joins TRBV5-1 to TRBJ2-1, with D perhaps TRBD2 (6 bases). Trimming pared 4 bases from V and 6 bases from J, leaving 20 bases between. The CDR3 is 16 amino acids. The germline V gene encodes CDR1 SGHRS and CDR2 YFSETQ.

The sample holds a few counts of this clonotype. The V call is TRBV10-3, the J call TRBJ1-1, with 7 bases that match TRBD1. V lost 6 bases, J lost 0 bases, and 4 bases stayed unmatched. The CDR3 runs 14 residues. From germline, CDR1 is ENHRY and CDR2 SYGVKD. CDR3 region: CAIRQGVLNTEAFF. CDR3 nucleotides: TGTGCCATCAGGCAGGGGGTCCTGAACACTGAAGCTTTCTTT.

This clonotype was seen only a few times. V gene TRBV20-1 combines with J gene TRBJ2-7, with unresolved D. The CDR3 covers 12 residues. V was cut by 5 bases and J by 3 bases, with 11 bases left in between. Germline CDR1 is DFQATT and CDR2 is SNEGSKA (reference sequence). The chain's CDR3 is CSAPDLDYEQYF. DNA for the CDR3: TGCAGTGCTCCTGACCTAGACTACGAGCAGTACTTC.

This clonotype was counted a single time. CDR3 residues: CSARPSQGAAYNEQFF. CDR3 DNA: TGCAGTGCTAGACCTTCGCAGGGGGCTGCCTACAATGAGCAGTTCTTC. The chain uses TRBV20-1 and TRBJ2-1, with TRBD1 matching over 8 bases. V lost 2 bases, J lost 2 bases, and 8 bases stayed unmatched. Germline CDR1 and CDR2: DFQATT and SNEGSKA (reference sequence). This CDR3 has 16 residues.